This T cell receptor (beta chain) was documented in a study of regulatory T cells. Amplification used 52 TRBV primers and 13 TRBJ primers. Sequenced by immunoSEQ multiplex PCR; TCRdb stores in-frame clones only, minus some. The sample comprises tens of thousands of clones, around nine tenths of which are singletons, and about 2.5% rests with the top ten. Study-level points and caveats: Hydrophobic residues at CDR3 positions 6 and 7 were enriched in conventional CD4+ T cells of CD3G-deficient patients.

With regard to this clone: What it recognizes is unknown.

With 3 bases removed from V and 4 bases from J, the gap between germline ends came to 23 bases. The germline CDR1 and CDR2 sequences are SGHDT and YYEEEE. CDR3 length: 17 amino acids. The chain recombines TRBV5-6 with TRBJ2-7; either TRBD1 or TRBD2 may fit D (5 bases each). Material for sequencing was conventional CD4+ T cells sorted from blood. This TCR derives from a person between 18 and 35 years old with CD3G deficiency. CDR3 coding DNA: TGTGCCAGCAGCTCCCCACACCCAAATGGGGGAGTGTACGAGCAGTACTTC. Translation gives CASSSPHPNGGVYEQYF.